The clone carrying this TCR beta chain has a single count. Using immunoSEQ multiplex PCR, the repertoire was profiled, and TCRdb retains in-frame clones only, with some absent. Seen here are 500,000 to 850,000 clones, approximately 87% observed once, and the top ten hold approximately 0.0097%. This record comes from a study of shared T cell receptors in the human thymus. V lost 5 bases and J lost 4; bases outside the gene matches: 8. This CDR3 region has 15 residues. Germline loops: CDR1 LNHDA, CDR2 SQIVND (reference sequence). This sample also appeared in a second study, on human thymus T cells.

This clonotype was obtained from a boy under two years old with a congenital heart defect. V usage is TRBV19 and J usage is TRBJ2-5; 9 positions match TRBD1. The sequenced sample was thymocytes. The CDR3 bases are TGTGCCAGTAGTTGGGGACAGGGACAGGGAGAGACCCAGTACTTC. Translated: CASSWGQGQGETQYF.